Shown below are 17 T cell receptor beta chains from a single sample sequenced in a study of blood T cell repertoires in COVID-19. Some clones are missing from TCRdb's copy, which holds only in-frame ones; the method was immunoSEQ multiplex PCR. Here the sample spans about 170,000 clones, roughly 88% being singletons. Sequences were obtained from peripheral blood. Every receptor here comes from a woman in her sixties with acute or convalescent COVID-19.

Only a few counts were recorded for this clone. This chain connects TRBV4-3 to TRBJ2-4, with 8 bases identical to TRBD1. In germline, CDR1 is LGHNA, CDR2 YSLEER. The CDR3 covers 17 residues. V lost 1 base to trimming and J lost 7 bases; unmatched junction nucleotides: 12. CDR3 sequence (DNA): TGCGCCAGCAGCCAAGCCCCTATGACAGGGGTGTCGAACATTCAGTACTTC. Translated, it gives CASSQAPMTGVSNIQYF.

The chain couples TRBV6-2 or TRBV6-3 to TRBJ2-7; 8 nucleotides agree with TRBD1. Germline V gives CDR1 MNHEY, CDR2 SVGEGT. This CDR3 is built from 15 residues. V was clipped by 4 bases and J by 3 bases; unmatched bases: 8. The CDR3 loop reads CASSSGADRVYEQYF. The CDR3, as DNA: TGTGCCAGCAGTTCAGGTGCGGACAGGGTCTACGAGCAGTACTTC.

The V and J genes are TRBV7-2 and TRBJ2-3; 7 bases agree with TRBD2. V shed 2 bases, J shed 2 bases, and the junction held 7 bases outside the gene matches. Germline V gives CDR1 SGHTA, CDR2 FQGNSA. The CDR3 has 16 residues. Here the CDR3 DNA reads TGTGCCAGCAGCTTATATTCTAGCGGTTACACAGATACGCAGTATTTT. This sequence encodes CASSLYSSGYTDTQYF.

This chain links TRBV7-9 with TRBJ1-6; 7 bases are a match to TRBD1. The trim removed 7 bases at V and 5 bases at J, leaving 5 bases unmatched. In germline, CDR1 is SEHNR, CDR2 FQNEAQ (reference sequence). The CDR3 totals 14 residues. CDR3 loop: CASTLQGDNSPLHF. CDR3 nucleotides: TGTGCCAGCACCTTGCAGGGGGATAATTCACCCCTCCACTTT.

The chain couples TRBV4-3 to TRBJ1-5, with unresolved D. The CDR3 consists of 15 residues. CDR1 and CDR2 (germline): LGHNA, YSLEER. V was clipped by 4 bases and J by 0 bases, with 10 bases between them. CDR3 sequence (DNA): TGCGCCAGCAGCCCGAGTCCTAATAGCAATCAGCCCCAGCATTTT. This sequence encodes CASSPSPNSNQPQHF.

This clone appeared a few times. The CDR3 coding sequence is TGTGCCAGCAGCCAAGTCATAGCGGAGCAGTTCTTC. As protein: CASSQVIAEQFF. The rearrangement uses TRBV3-1 (or the pseudogene TRBV3-2) and TRBJ2-1; the D gene is possibly TRBD2 (5 bases). Trimming took off 1 base at V and 10 bases at J, with 8 bases between the two ends. This CDR3 is built from 12 residues. Germline CDR1 and CDR2: LGHDT and YNNKEL (reference sequence).

The chain joins TRBV7-2 to TRBJ2-7; tentatively, D is TRBD2 (6 bases). CDR3 length equals 17 residues. Per the germline V gene, CDR1 is SGHTA and CDR2 is FQGNSA. Trimming cost V 5 bases and J 4 bases, with 24 bases left between them. The CDR3 region is CASSQNGGFGNRYEQYF. CDR3 nucleotides: TGTGCCAGCAGCCAGAACGGGGGATTCGGGAATAGATACGAGCAGTACTTC. Full variable domain (rest looked up from reference TRBV7-2 and TRBJ2-7): GAGVSQSPSNKVTEKGKDVELRCDPISGHTALYWYRQSLGQGLEFLIYFQGNSAPDKSGLPSDRFSAERTGGSVSTLTIQRTQQEDSAVYLCASSQNGGFGNRYEQYFGPGTRLTVT.

In this sample, this clone turned up once. V usage is TRBV3-1 (or the pseudogene TRBV3-2) and J usage is TRBJ1-1; 9 nucleotides align to TRBD1. V was pared by 5 bases and J by 14 bases, with 9 bases of the junction left unmatched. The CDR3 is made up of 12 amino acids. Looked up from germline, CDR1 is LGHDT and CDR2 is YNNKEL (reference sequence). CDR3 region: CASSWRDRDVFF. As DNA, the CDR3 is TGTGCCAGCAGCTGGAGGGACAGGGATGTATTCTTT.

The J gene is TRBJ1-4, the V gene TRBV7-2; 8 bases match TRBD1. Germline values: CDR1 SGHTA, CDR2 FQGNSA. V shed 5 bases and J 4 bases; nucleotides not matched to a gene: 9. CDR3 size: 16 residues. The CDR3 here is CASSQGQGGGNEKLFF. CDR3 coding DNA: TGTGCCAGCAGCCAAGGACAGGGTGGAGGTAATGAAAAACTGTTTTTT.

The chain uses TRBV6-2 or TRBV6-3 and TRBJ2-3, with 7 bases aligning to TRBD2. The V segment lost 6 bases and the J segment 2 bases; nucleotides outside the gene matches: 17. The CDR3 length is 18 residues. Germline V lookup: CDR1 MNHEY, CDR2 SVGEGT. CDR3 DNA: TGTGCCAGCAGCCACCTATTCTCCAGCGGGGCTTACACAGATACGCAGTATTTT. Protein product: CASSHLFSSGAYTDTQYF.

The chain joins TRBV28 to TRBJ1-5; D unclear. The CDR3 runs 15 residues. Trimming left V 6 bases short and J 4 bases short, with 16 bases between. Germline V gene lookup returns CDR1 MDHEN and CDR2 SYDVKM. CDR3 sequence: CASSWGGLGNQPQHF. The DNA of the CDR3 is TGTGCCAGCAGCTGGGGAGGACTGGGGAATCAGCCCCAGCATTTT.

This clone was recorded a few times. This chain connects TRBV10-3 to TRBJ1-2; weak D call: TRBD1 (6 bases). Trimming shortened V by 6 bases and J by 6 bases, and 14 bases separated the two germline ends. CDR3 length: 13 amino acids. Germline assignment: CDR1 ENHRY and CDR2 SYGVKD. CDR3 DNA: TGTGCCATCAGGGCACAGGGTACTGATGGCTACACCTTC. Translation gives CAIRAQGTDGYTF.

This chain joins TRBV5-4 and TRBJ1-6; 9 nucleotides align to TRBD1. CDR1 is SGHNT, CDR2 YYREEE, per germline (reference sequence). Trimming removed 8 bases from V and 6 bases from J; junction bases left unmatched: 18. This CDR3 has 18 residues. The CDR3 DNA is TGTGCCAGTCAGACCGGGACAGGGCCCCCCTCTCTTAATTCACCCCTCCACTTT. Amino acids: CASQTGTGPPSLNSPLHF. Full variable domain (outside the CDR3, taken from reference TRBV5-4 and TRBJ1-6): ETGVTQSPTHLIKTRGQQVTLRCSSQSGHNTVSWYQQALGQGPQFIFQYYREEENGRGNFPPRFSGLQFPNYSSELNVNALELDDSALYLCASQTGTGPPSLNSPLHFGNGTRLTVT.

This clone was picked up one time. V is TRBV11-2 and J is TRBJ1-6; D may be TRBD1 (5 bases). This CDR3 contains 16 residues. The germline CDR1 and CDR2 sequences are SGHAT and FQNNGV. The V gene lost 1 base and the J gene lost 7 bases, with 14 bases spanning the gap. The CDR3: CASSLGGERRNSPLHF. CDR3 sequence (DNA): TGTGCCAGCAGCTTAGGGGGGGAACGGCGGAATTCACCCCTCCACTTT.

This clone has just one count. The chain is built from TRBV7-9 and TRBJ2-7; a weak D match, TRBD1 (7 bases). There are 13 residues in the CDR3. From germline, CDR1 is SEHNR and CDR2 FQNEAQ (reference sequence). V gave up 2 bases and J gave up 6 bases, with 11 bases separating them. CDR3 sequence reads: CASSLNRGGEQYF. The CDR3 nucleotides are TGTGCCAGCAGCTTAAACAGGGGAGGCGAGCAGTACTTC.

This chain's CDR3 is CASSSSGQGEKLFF. The CDR3 DNA sequence: TGTGCCAGCAGCTCGTCGGGACAGGGCGAAAAACTGTTTTTT. This chain joins TRBV7-8 and TRBJ1-4; TRBD1 matches at 9 bases. The junction had 5 bases not matched to a gene; V was cut back by 4 bases and J by 8 bases. There are 14 residues in the CDR3. Germline lookup yields CDR1 SGHVS and CDR2 FQNEAQ.

V usage is TRBV9 and J usage is TRBJ1-2, with 8 bases identical to TRBD1. Germline CDR1 SGDLS, CDR2 YYNGEE. Germline trimming cut 3 bases from V and 1 base from J; bases unmatched to any gene: 14. The CDR3 extends over 18 amino acids. The DNA for the CDR3 is TGTGCCAGCAGCGCGAGAAGACGGGGGACAGGTTTTAACTATGGCTACACCTTC. It translates to CASSARRRGTGFNYGYTF.